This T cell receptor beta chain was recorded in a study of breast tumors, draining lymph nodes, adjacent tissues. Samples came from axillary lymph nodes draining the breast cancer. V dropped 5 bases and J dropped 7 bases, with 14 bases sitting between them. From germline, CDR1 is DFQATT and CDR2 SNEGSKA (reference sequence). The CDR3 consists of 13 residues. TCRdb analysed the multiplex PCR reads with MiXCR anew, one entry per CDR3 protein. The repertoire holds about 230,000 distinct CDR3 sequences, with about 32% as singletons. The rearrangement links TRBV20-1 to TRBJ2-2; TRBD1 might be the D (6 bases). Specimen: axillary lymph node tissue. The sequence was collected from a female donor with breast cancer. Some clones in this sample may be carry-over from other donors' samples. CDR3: CSAYREKGGELFF. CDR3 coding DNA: TGCAGTGCTTACAGGGAGAAAGGCGGGGAGCTGTTTTTT.